The sequence of this T cell receptor (beta chain) was determined in a study of CD8 T cells in ankylosing spondylitis. Points from the study as a whole: Earlier studies detected some motif variants in reactive arthritis synovial fluid and blood. Disease-linked clones, CD8+, were relatively rare in peripheral blood. Disease-linked clones reportedly concentrated significantly in matched ankylosing spondylitis synovial fluid.

MiXCR was run by TCRdb on the 5' RACE reads, yielding one entry per CDR3 protein. The repertoire consists of 150,000 to 200,000 distinct CDR3 sequences, with 10% to 15% occurring once and the leading ten covering approximately 11%. Turning to this clonotype: The antigen remains unidentified.

This CDR3 is built from 15 residues. Trimming pared 1 base from V and 7 bases from J, leaving 16 bases between. Germline CDR1 and CDR2: LGHNA and YSLEER. The chain recombines TRBV4-3 with TRBJ1-2; D gene ambiguous. The sequence derives from a female donor with ankylosing spondylitis or in good health (not recorded which). Sequencing was done on a sample of blood, either unsorted or a sorted T cell fraction (not recorded which). The DNA of the CDR3 is TGCGCCAGCAGCCAAGGGACGGACGTCCATAGTGGCTACACCTTC. It is translated as CASSQGTDVHSGYTF.